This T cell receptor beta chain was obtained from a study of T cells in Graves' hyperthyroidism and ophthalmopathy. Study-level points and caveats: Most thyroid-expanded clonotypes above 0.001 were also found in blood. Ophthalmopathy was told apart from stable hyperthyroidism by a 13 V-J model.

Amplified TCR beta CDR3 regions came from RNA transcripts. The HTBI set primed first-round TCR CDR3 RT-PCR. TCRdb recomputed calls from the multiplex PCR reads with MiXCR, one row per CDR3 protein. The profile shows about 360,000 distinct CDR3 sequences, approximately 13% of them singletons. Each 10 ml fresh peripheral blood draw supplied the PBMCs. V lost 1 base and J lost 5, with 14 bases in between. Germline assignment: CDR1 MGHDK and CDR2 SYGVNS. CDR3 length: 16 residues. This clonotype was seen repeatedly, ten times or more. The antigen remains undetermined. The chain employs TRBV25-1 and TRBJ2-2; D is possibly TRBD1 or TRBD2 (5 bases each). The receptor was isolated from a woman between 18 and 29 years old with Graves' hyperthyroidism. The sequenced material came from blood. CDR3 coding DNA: TGTGCCAGCAGTGAATTCGAGGGGAGCGAGACCGGGGAGCTGTTTTTT. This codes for CASSEFEGSETGELFF.